A single T cell receptor (beta chain) is shown here with its context. It lacks a known antigen. No base quality information exists; no much larger clone differs at one position. This record belongs to a study of blood T cell repertoires in COVID-19 (dated by TCRdb to the early 2020s). In terms of the full investigation: Samples from collaborators originated in the United States, Italy and Spain and spanned both the acute and convalescent phases of COVID-19. HLA class I and class II types, where available, came from metadata supplied by the sample provider rather than from assay-based typing. The material from the prospective study consisted of cDNA or gDNA derived from T cells, B-cell-depleted T cells, or PBMCs. Samples came from the ongoing ImmuneRACE study (first 160 participants) plus 1,254 subjects from 6 global collaborators. Deeply sampled blood TCRbeta repertoires from subjects exposed to, actively infected with, or recovered from COVID-19 were included in the dataset. The repertoires were released in a freely available public database intended as a resource for research on the immune response to SARS-CoV-2. A de-identified subject ID, COVID-19 status, age in years and sex were almost always included in the sample metadata.

Broad study findings and their caveats: The amount of clinical and demographic metadata varied by source and participant and was provided uncurated.

One collaborating source in Seattle enrolled patients during active infection and followed them longitudinally through the course of disease. Collaborating institutions collected whole blood in K2EDTA tubes following their own protocols. For TCRbeta analysis, collaborator samples were shipped as frozen whole blood, as isolated PBMCs, or as DNA extracted from either sample type. Looking up the germline V gene yields CDR1 MNHEY and CDR2 SVGEGT. The CDR3 numbers 13 residues from cysteine through phenylalanine. The read is trimmed to its CDR3 DNA, 39 bases read in frame from base 1. At the junction V is shortened by 6 bases and J by 3 bases, with 10 bases in between. The immunoSEQ Assay, a bias-controlled multiplex PCR, was used to amplify TCRbeta CDR3 regions from genomic DNA. As for the original processing: Within the assay, amplification of reference gene primers was used to estimate how many nucleated cells each sample contained. To quantify the absolute abundance of each unique TCRbeta CDR3 rearrangement, sequence reads were collapsed and filtered. For each sample, productive Simpson clonality was calculated by taking the square root of Simpson's diversity index across productive rearrangements. Drawn from immuneACCESS, this table holds only the in-frame rearrangements with V and J called that TCRdb kept. Clones are partly lost; checked studies trace under half to an unresolved V gene and leave the rest unexplained. Clone size and V and J calls were adopted from that table, with D and trimming inferred from the DNA. The sample records approximately 120,000 clones, 85% of which are singletons. 2.5% to 3.5% of the sample is taken by the ten largest.

The sequenced sample was peripheral blood. The chain employs TRBV6-2 or TRBV6-3 and TRBJ2-3; confidence is insufficient to name the D gene. This sequence originates from a woman older than 75 with COVID-19, enrolled during active disease. The DNA sequence is TGTGCCAGCAGCTTACTAAGGACAGATACGCAGTATTTT. The resulting protein is CASSLLRTDTQYF.